What follows are 28 T cell receptor beta chains derived from one specimen sequenced in a study of follicular helper T cells after annual influenza vaccination. Clones were sequenced by immunoSEQ multiplex PCR, and TCRdb holds only the in-frame ones, with some missing. The table includes 9,500 to 15,000 clones, roughly three quarters detected once. As for time point: 2015-2016 season, pre-vaccination. Sequences were derived from CXCR5+ CD38- circulating T follicular helper cells from blood, sampled on the day of influenza vaccination. Described subset: circulating Tfh, non-naive CD4+CXCR5+PD-1+ (ICOS+CD38+ or ICOS-CD38-). These receptors were collected from an adult who received the influenza vaccine.

The gene calls are TRBV15 and TRBJ1-2; the D is unclear. The V gene's germline CDR1 is LNHNV and CDR2 YYDKDF (reference sequence). CDR3 length equals 13 residues. V shed 8 bases and J shed 1 base, with 11 bases lying between them. As DNA, the CDR3 is TGTGCCACCGCGAGAGACCTTAACTATGGCTACACCTTC. It codes for CATARDLNYGYTF.

This chain links TRBV19 with TRBJ1-4; D uncertain. Between the trimmed V and J ends, which lost 2 bases and 5 bases, there was a span of 9 bases. This CDR3 contains 14 residues. Looked up from germline, CDR1 is LNHDA and CDR2 is SQIVND (reference sequence). The CDR3 DNA sequence: TGTGCCAGTAGTATATGGCAAGACAATGAAAAACTGTTTTTT. Amino acid sequence: CASSIWQDNEKLFF.

The chain recombines TRBV6-1 with TRBJ2-7; D may match TRBD1 or TRBD2 (5 bases each). The V end lost 0 bases, the J end lost 9 bases, and 18 bases lay between the germline ends. The length of the CDR3 is 15 residues. Germline assignment: CDR1 MNHNS and CDR2 SASEGT. This CDR3 reads CASSEAMGPQGGQYF. The CDR3 DNA reads TGTGCCAGCAGTGAAGCCATGGGACCCCAAGGCGGGCAGTACTTC.

CDR3 nucleotides: TGTGCCAGTAGTATAGATCTCGGAGGCTACACCTTC. Its protein is CASSIDLGGYTF. The chain carries TRBV19 and TRBJ1-2; no reliable D call. The V gene lost 0 bases and the J gene lost 8 bases, with 7 bases spanning the gap. The V gene's germline CDR1 is LNHDA and CDR2 SQIVND (reference sequence). The CDR3 is made up of 12 amino acids. Together with reference TRBV19 and TRBJ1-2, the CDR3 gives the full variable domain: DGGITQSPKYLFRKEGQNVTLSCEQNLNHDAMYWYRQDPGQGLRLIYYSQIVNDFQKGDIAEGYSVSREKKESFPLTVTSAQKNPTAFYLCASSIDLGGYTFGSGTRLTVV.

Only a few counts were recorded for this clone. The V gene is TRBV11-2, the J gene TRBJ1-4, with a possible D match to TRBD1 (6 bases). The CDR3 consists of 14 residues. Per the germline V gene, CDR1 is SGHAT and CDR2 is FQNNGV. With 5 bases removed from V and 7 bases from J, the gap between germline ends came to 14 bases. The CDR3 loop reads CASSIQGGGEKLFF. CDR3 DNA: TGTGCCAGCAGCATACAGGGTGGGGGTGAAAAACTGTTTTTT.

This clone was counted between two and nine times. This CDR3 is CSARLNSPLHF. The CDR3 nucleotides are TGCAGTGCTAGACTAAATTCACCCCTCCACTTT. The chain couples TRBV20-1 to TRBJ1-6; D call uncertain. Germline assignment: CDR1 DFQATT and CDR2 SNEGSKA (reference sequence). This CDR3 is 11 amino acids long. Trimming stripped 2 bases from V and 7 bases from J, with 3 bases between.

The chain combines TRBV7-8 with TRBJ2-3; a possible D gene is TRBD1 (6 bases). V lost 5 bases, J lost 0 bases, and 15 bases lay in between. The CDR3 spans 16 residues. Germline-derived CDR1 and CDR2 are SGHVS and FQNEAQ. In DNA form, the CDR3 reads TGTGCCAGCAGCGTACAGGGTCCCCCTAGCACAGATACGCAGTATTTT. It encodes CASSVQGPPSTDTQYF.

The rearrangement joins TRBV6-6 to TRBJ1-2; 10 positions agree with TRBD1. The length of the CDR3 is 13 residues. The germline gives CDR1 MNHNY, CDR2 SVGAGI (reference sequence). Unmatched junction bases numbered 4, after V lost 5 bases and J lost 7 bases. This CDR3 reads CASSTGTGAGYTF. For the CDR3, the DNA is TGTGCCAGCAGTACTGGGACAGGGGCTGGCTACACCTTC.

The chain recombines TRBV18 with TRBJ1-6; D is unclear. This CDR3 has 13 residues. Trimming stripped 5 bases from V and 8 bases from J, with 10 bases between. Germline V lookup: CDR1 KGHSH, CDR2 LQKENI. CDR3 amino acids: CASSRVEDSPLHF. The CDR3 DNA reads TGTGCCAGCTCAAGGGTAGAGGATTCACCCCTCCACTTT.

This sequence joins TRBV19 and TRBJ1-6; D not resolved. V gave up 2 bases and J gave up 0 bases, with 14 bases separating them. CDR1 is LNHDA, CDR2 SQIVND, per germline (reference sequence). The CDR3 sequence is 18 residues long. In nucleotides, the CDR3 is TGTGCCAGTAGTATAAGGAGCGTCATTAGCTCCTATAATTCACCCCTCCACTTT. Translation gives CASSIRSVISSYNSPLHF.

The sample holds a few counts of this clone. The J gene is TRBJ1-6, the V gene TRBV27; the D is unclear. This CDR3 is built from 12 residues. The germline V gene has CDR1 MNHEY and CDR2 SMNVEV (reference sequence). The V end lost 6 bases, the J end lost 6 bases, and 6 bases lay between the germline ends. The CDR3 bases are TGTGCCAGCAGCGACTTTAATTCACCCCTCCACTTT. Encoded protein: CASSDFNSPLHF.

This chain connects TRBV5-1 to TRBJ1-6; maybe TRBD1 (5 bases). V was cut by 0 bases and J by 6 bases, with 10 bases left in between. This CDR3 spans 15 amino acids. CDR1 is SGHRS and CDR2 is YFSETQ in the germline V gene. CDR3 DNA sequence: TGCGCCAGCAGCTTGGGTGACAGAACTAATTCACCCCTCCACTTT. Its translation: CASSLGDRTNSPLHF.

The chain joins TRBV9 to TRBJ2-3; D perhaps matches TRBD2 (5 bases). With 0 bases removed from V and 3 bases from J, the gap between germline ends came to 11 bases. From germline, CDR1 is SGDLS and CDR2 YYNGEE. The CDR3 is made up of 15 amino acids. The CDR3 DNA follows: TGTGCCAGCAGCGTAGAATCCCTAGCAACAGATACGCAGTATTTT. Translating gives CASSVESLATDTQYF.

The rearrangement joins TRBV7-8 to TRBJ2-1; 8 bases map to TRBD2. V lost 1 base to trimming and J lost 5 bases; unmatched junction nucleotides: 10. This CDR3 has 17 amino acids. Germline V lookup: CDR1 SGHVS, CDR2 FQNEAQ. CDR3 loop: CASSLVAGTRRDNEQFF. In nucleotides, the CDR3 is TGTGCCAGCAGCTTAGTCGCCGGGACTAGGAGGGACAATGAGCAGTTCTTC.

The chain links TRBV11-1 to TRBJ2-5; D is unclear. The CDR3 is 14 residues long. Trimming cost V 5 bases and J 3 bases, with 13 bases left between them. The germline gives CDR1 SGHAT, CDR2 FQDESV (reference sequence). This CDR3 is CASSPKGSEETQYF. The CDR3 nucleotides read TGTGCCAGCAGCCCAAAGGGCAGCGAAGAGACCCAGTACTTC.

This rearrangement joins TRBV5-8 to TRBJ2-7; 8 positions agree with TRBD2. CDR3 size: 15 residues. Germline V gene lookup returns CDR1 SGHTS and CDR2 YDEGEE. V was pared by 2 bases and J by 2 bases, with 6 bases of the junction left unmatched. Written as DNA, the CDR3 is TGTGCCAGCAGCTTTCGGGAGGGGATGACCTACGAGCAGTACTTC. This codes for CASSFREGMTYEQYF.

This clone has a handful of counts. The chain couples TRBV6-5 to TRBJ2-4; TRBD1 agrees at 9 bases. Germline CDR1 and CDR2: MNHEY and SVGAGI. This CDR3 comprises 15 residues. V shed 7 bases, J shed 4 bases, and the junction held 8 bases outside the gene matches. CDR3 residues: CASNSAGTGKNIQYF. The DNA for the CDR3 is TGTGCCAGCAACTCCGCCGGGACAGGGAAAAACATTCAGTACTTC.

The CDR3, as DNA: TGTGCCAGTAACTCCCACGGACAGGCCAATCAGCCCCAGCATTTT. Its protein is CASNSHGQANQPQHF. The V call is TRBV19, the J call TRBJ1-5, with 7 bases aligning to TRBD1. The V segment lost 7 bases and the J segment 3 bases; nucleotides outside the gene matches: 9. CDR3 length: 15 amino acids. Germline CDR1 is LNHDA and CDR2 is SQIVND (reference sequence).

This chain connects TRBV11-2 to TRBJ1-1; possibly TRBD1 for D (5 bases). Per the germline V gene, CDR1 is SGHAT and CDR2 is FQNNGV. Trimming shortened V by 0 bases and J by 11 bases, and 13 bases separated the two germline ends. This CDR3 is built from 13 residues. The CDR3 DNA reads TGTGCCAGCAGCTTAGATCCCCAGGGCTTGGCTTTCTTT. Amino acids: CASSLDPQGLAFF.

The chain carries TRBV5-3 and TRBJ2-1; perhaps D is TRBD1 or TRBD2 (6 bases each). TRBV5-3 counts as an open reading frame of uncertain function. V lost 10 bases to trimming and J lost 0 bases, with 17 bases between them. The CDR3 length is 15 residues. In DNA form, the CDR3 reads TGTGCCCATGGGGGGCCTCGAAGCTCCTACAATGAGCAGTTCTTC. Protein product: CAHGGPRSSYNEQFF.

The J gene is TRBJ2-3, the V gene TRBV7-7; possible D gene TRBD1, 5 bases. This CDR3 is built from 13 residues. Germline V gives CDR1 SSHAT, CDR2 FNYEAQ (reference sequence). The ends were cut back, 5 bases at V and 4 bases at J, with 10 bases in the middle. The CDR3 region is CASSVQGSDTQYF. Written as DNA, the CDR3 is TGTGCCAGCAGCGTTCAGGGTTCAGATACGCAGTATTTT.

The chain carries TRBV7-2 and TRBJ2-1; either TRBD1 or TRBD2 may supply D (5 bases each). The CDR3 totals 14 residues. Deletions cut 6 bases from V and 9 bases from J, with 18 bases between. Germline V gene sequence: CDR1 SGHTA, CDR2 FQGNSA. The CDR3 region is CASSSSPGALEQFF. The DNA of the CDR3 is TGTGCCAGCAGTTCATCCCCCGGGGCCCTTGAGCAGTTCTTC. Looking up the rest from reference TRBV7-2 and TRBJ2-1 gives the full variable domain: GAGVSQSPSNKVTEKGKDVELRCDPISGHTALYWYRQSLGQGLEFLIYFQGNSAPDKSGLPSDRFSAERTGGSVSTLTIQRTQQEDSAVYLCASSSSPGALEQFFGPGTRLTVL.

This clone was found once. The rearrangement uses TRBV7-6 and TRBJ1-4; the match to TRBD1 covers 8 bases. This CDR3 has 13 amino acids. J gave up 14 bases and V 5 bases, and 10 bases lay outside the gene matches. Germline CDR1 is SGHVS and CDR2 is FNYEAQ. The CDR3 DNA reads TGTGCCAGCAGCCCCCGACAGGGGCCGTATCTGTTTTTT. Translating it yields CASSPRQGPYLFF.

V and J are TRBV9 and TRBJ2-5, with 10 bases aligning to TRBD1. CDR1 and CDR2 from the germline V gene are SGDLS and YYNGEE. There are 15 residues in the CDR3. Losses at the gene ends were 3 bases for V and 5 bases for J; bases not matched to a gene: 7. This chain's CDR3 is CASSAPTGGTETQYF. The CDR3 DNA reads TGTGCCAGCAGCGCCCCGACAGGGGGCACCGAGACCCAGTACTTC.

This clone was counted between two and nine times. V is TRBV7-2 and J is TRBJ1-5; the D is unclear. This CDR3 spans 14 amino acids. Germline CDR1 SGHTA, CDR2 FQGNSA. Trimming removed 1 base from V and 5 bases from J, with 9 bases in between. The CDR3 DNA follows: TGTGCCAGCAGCTTAGGTCGAACCGATCAGCCCCAGCATTTT. Amino acid sequence: CASSLGRTDQPQHF.

The CDR3 sequence: CASNLGGGGLYEQYF. CDR3 bases: TGTGCCAGCAACCTGGGTGGGGGGGGCTTGTACGAGCAGTACTTC. The chain employs TRBV2 and TRBJ2-7; D perhaps matches TRBD2 (7 bases). Trimming pared 7 bases from V and 4 bases from J, leaving 20 bases between. CDR1 and CDR2 (germline): SNHLY, FYNNEI. The CDR3 sequence is 15 residues long.

The V call is TRBV28, the J call TRBJ1-5, with TRBD1 matching over 10 bases. The V gene end was trimmed by 8 bases and the J gene end by 5 bases; junction bases not matched to a gene: 12. This CDR3 is 16 amino acids long. Germline CDR1 reads MDHEN; CDR2 reads SYDVKM. The CDR3 DNA reads TGTGCCAGCCTCTCCTGGGGACAGGGGAAGGATCAGCCCCAGCATTTT. It encodes CASLSWGQGKDQPQHF.

V is TRBV14 and J is TRBJ1-1, with TRBD1 as a possible D gene (6 bases). V lost 1 base, J lost 7 bases, and 10 bases lay in between. This CDR3 has 13 residues. Germline V gene data show CDR1 as SGHDN and CDR2 as FVKESK. CDR3 in amino acids: CASSQAGESEAFF. The CDR3 DNA is TGTGCCAGCAGCCAAGCAGGGGAGAGTGAAGCTTTCTTT.